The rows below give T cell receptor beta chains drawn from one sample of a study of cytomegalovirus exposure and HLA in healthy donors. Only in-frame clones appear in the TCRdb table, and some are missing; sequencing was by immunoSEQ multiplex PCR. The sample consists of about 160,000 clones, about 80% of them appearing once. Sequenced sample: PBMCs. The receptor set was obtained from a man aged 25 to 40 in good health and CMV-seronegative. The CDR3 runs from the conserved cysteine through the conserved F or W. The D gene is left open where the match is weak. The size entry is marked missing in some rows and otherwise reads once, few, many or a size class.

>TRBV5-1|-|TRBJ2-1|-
TGCGCCAGCAGCTGGCAGGATGAGCAGTTCTTC
CASSWQDEQFF
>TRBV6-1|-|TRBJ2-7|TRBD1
TGTGCCAGCAGAAGAAGCGGACAGGGCGAGGACTTC
CASRRSGQGEDF
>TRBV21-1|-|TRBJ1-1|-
TGTGCCAGCAACTTTCCCTCGGGACAGGGGGGGAACACTGAAGCTTTCTTT
CASNFPSGQGGNTEAFF
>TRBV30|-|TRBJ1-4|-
TGTGCCTGGAGTGCAGGGGATGGGAATGAAAAACTGTTTTTT
CAWSAGDGNEKLFF
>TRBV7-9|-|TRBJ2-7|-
TGTGCCAGCAGCAACACAGGAACCTACGAGCAGTACTTC
CASSNTGTYEQYF
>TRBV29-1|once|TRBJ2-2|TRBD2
TGCAGCGTTGAGACGGGACTAGCGGGAGGTAACACCGGGGAGCTGTTTTTT
CSVETGLAGGNTGELFF
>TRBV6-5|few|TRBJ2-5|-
TGTGCCAGCAGTCAGCGAGACAGCCTAGAGACCCAGTACTTC
CASSQRDSLETQYF
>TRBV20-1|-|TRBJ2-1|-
TGCAGTTCCCAGGGGCGCAATGAGCAGTTCTTC
CSSQGRNEQFF
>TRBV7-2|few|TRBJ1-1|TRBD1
TGTGCCAGTCGACAGGGGGCGCAAGCTTTCTTT
CASRQGAQAFF
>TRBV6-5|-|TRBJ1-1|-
TGTGCCAGCAGTTACTCTATCAGGAACACTGAAGCTTTCTTT
CASSYSIRNTEAFF
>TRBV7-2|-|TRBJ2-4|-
TGTGCCAGCAGCCCCGAGGCTGCGAAAAACATTCAGTACTTC
CASSPEAAKNIQYF
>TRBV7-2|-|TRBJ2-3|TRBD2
TGTGCCAGCAGCTTAATTGTAACGCTTACTAGCGGGAGTAATACGCAGTATTTT
CASSLIVTLTSGSNTQYF
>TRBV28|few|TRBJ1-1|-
TGTGCCAGCAGTTCCGGGGTGAACACTGAAGCTTTCTTT
CASSSGVNTEAFF
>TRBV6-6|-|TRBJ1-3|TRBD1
TGTGCCAGCAGGACAGGGGTGGGAAACACCATATATTTT
CASRTGVGNTIYF
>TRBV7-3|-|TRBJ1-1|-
TGTGCCAGCAGCCCCTCGGGGGGGGCGGCTGAAGCTTTCTTT
CASSPSGGAAEAFF
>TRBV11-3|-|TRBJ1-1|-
TGTGCCAGCAGCTTAGAAGACAGGGAAGCTTTCTTT
CASSLEDREAFF
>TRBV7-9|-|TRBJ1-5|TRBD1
TGTTCCAGCAGCCTCCACTTGACAGGGTTGGGTCAGCCCCAGCATTTT
CSSSLHLTGLGQPQHF
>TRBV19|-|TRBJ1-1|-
TGTGCCAGTAGAGGGCCGGGGGGGACTGAAGCTTTCTTT
CASRGPGGTEAFF
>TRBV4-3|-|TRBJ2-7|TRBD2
TGCGCCAGCAGCGTTCGGGAGGGCCCCGGGTACGAGCAGTACTTC
CASSVREGPGYEQYF
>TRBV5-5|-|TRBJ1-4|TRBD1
TGTGCCAGCAGCTTCGGACAGGGTCGGGATGAAAAACTGTTTTTT
CASSFGQGRDEKLFF
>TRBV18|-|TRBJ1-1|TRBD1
TGTGCCAGCTCCATCACAGGGGACACTGAAGCTTTCTTT
CASSITGDTEAFF
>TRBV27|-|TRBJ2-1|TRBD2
TGTGCCAGCACAGCGGGATCCTCCTACAATGAGCAGTTCTTC
CASTAGSSYNEQFF
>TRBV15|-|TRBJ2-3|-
TGTGCCACCAGCCCCCGACAGCCTAGCACAGATACGCAGTATTTT
CATSPRQPSTDTQYF
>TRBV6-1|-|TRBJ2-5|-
TGTGCCAGCAGTGAACTATCACAAGAGACCCAGTACTTC
CASSELSQETQYF
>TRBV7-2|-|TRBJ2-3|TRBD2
TGTGCCAGCAGCTTAGGGGTAGCGGGAGTTCAAAAGTATTTT
CASSLGVAGVQKYF
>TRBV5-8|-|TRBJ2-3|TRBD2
TGTGCCAGCAGCCCCTATGGGGACGGGGGGGCAGGGGATACGCAGTATTTT
CASSPYGDGGAGDTQYF
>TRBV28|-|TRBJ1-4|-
TGTGCCAGCAGTCTTACAACAGGAGCAACTAATGAAAAACTGTTTTTT
CASSLTTGATNEKLFF
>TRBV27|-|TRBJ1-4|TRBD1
TGTGCCAGCACCAGACTGGCAAACAGGGGGGGTGAAAAACTGTTTTTT
CASTRLANRGGEKLFF
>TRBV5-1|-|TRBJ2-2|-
TGCGCCAGCAGCCTCGATACTAGCCTGAACACCGGGGAGCTGTTTTTT
CASSLDTSLNTGELFF
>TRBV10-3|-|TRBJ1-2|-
TGTGCCATCAGCCGCGGGACGGATGATTGGTATGGCTACACCTTC
CAISRGTDDWYGYTF
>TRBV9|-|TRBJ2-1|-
TGTGCCAGCAGCGTAGTTGAGACGGGTATCAGTGCCAATGAGCAGTTCTTC
CASSVVETGISANEQFF
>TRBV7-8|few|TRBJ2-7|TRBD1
TGTGCCAGCAGCTTAGGGTCGGTTGTGGGACAGGGCTACGAGCAGTACTTC
CASSLGSVVGQGYEQYF
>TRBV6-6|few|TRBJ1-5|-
TGTGCCAGCAGCAGGACTGGGGGGTATCAGCCCCAGCATTTT
CASSRTGGYQPQHF
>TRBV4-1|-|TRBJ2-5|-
TGCGCCAGCAGCCAAGGCCAGGGAAACCAAGAGACCCAGTACTTC
CASSQGQGNQETQYF
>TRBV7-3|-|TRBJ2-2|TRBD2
TGTGCCAGCAGCCCGAGCGGGGGGGCGAACACCGGGGAGCTGTTTTTT
CASSPSGGANTGELFF
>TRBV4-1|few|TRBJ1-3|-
TGCGCCAGCAGCCATGGCAGCGGGGGCTCTGGAAACACCATATATTTT
CASSHGSGGSGNTIYF
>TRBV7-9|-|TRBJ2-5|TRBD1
TGTGCCAGCAGCTTTAGGGACAGCCAAGAGACCCAGTACTTC
CASSFRDSQETQYF
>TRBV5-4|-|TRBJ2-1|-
TGTGCCAGCAGCTTGGTCACTAGTAATGAGCAGTTCTTC
CASSLVTSNEQFF
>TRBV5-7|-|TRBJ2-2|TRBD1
TGTGCCAGCAGCTGGGGAAGGGGGCCGAACACCGGGGAGCTGTTTTTT
CASSWGRGPNTGELFF
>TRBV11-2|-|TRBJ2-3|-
TGTGCCAGCAGCTTGGACTTCACAGATACGCAGTATTTT
CASSLDFTDTQYF
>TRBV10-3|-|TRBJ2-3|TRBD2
TGTGCCATCAGTGAGTCGACTAGCGGGGGGGGCACAGATACGCAGTATTTT
CAISESTSGGGTDTQYF
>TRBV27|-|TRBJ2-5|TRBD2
TGTGCCAGCAGTCCAACTAGCCTCAGAGCGGGGCCAAACTTC
CASSPTSLRAGPNF